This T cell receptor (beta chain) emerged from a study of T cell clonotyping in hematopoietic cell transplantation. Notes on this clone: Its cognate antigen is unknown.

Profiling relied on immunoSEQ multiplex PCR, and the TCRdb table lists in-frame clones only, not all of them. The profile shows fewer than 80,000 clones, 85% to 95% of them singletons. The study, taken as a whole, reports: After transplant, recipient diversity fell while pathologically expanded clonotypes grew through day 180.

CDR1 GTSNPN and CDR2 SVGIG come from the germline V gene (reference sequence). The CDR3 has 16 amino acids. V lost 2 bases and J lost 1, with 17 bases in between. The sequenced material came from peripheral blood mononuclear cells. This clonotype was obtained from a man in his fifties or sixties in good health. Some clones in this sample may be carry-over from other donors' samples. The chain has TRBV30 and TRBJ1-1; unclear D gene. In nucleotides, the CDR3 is TGTGCCTGGAGTCCTGCCCGGGTGAGAGGGAACACTGAAGCTTTCTTT. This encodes CAWSPARVRGNTEAFF.